The 32 T cell receptor beta chains given below trace back to one sample, sequenced in a study of T-cell reconstitution after alpha-beta-depleted transplantation in children. During its preparation, the TCRbeta library received unique molecular identifiers. A single record per CDR3 protein comes from TCRdb applying MiXCR to the PCR reads. Of 500,000 or so distinct CDR3 sequences in the sample, roughly 33% were seen once. The sequences come from PBMCs from the stem cell graft donor, collected from the stem cell graft. These receptors were taken from a human donor who donated a stem cell graft to a child with aplastic anemia.

The chain uses TRBV12-3 or TRBV12-4 and TRBJ2-7, with TRBD1 matching 7 bases. The CDR3 totals 14 residues. The V gene end was trimmed by 3 bases and the J gene end by 2 bases; junction bases not matched to a gene: 4. The CDR3 spells CASSLSGGPYEQYV. In DNA form, the CDR3 reads TGTGCCAGCAGTTTGTCAGGGGGACCCTACGAGCAGTACGTC.

V gene TRBV7-2 combines with J gene TRBJ2-5; TRBD2 matches 7 bases. J gave up 2 bases and V 3 bases, and 12 bases lay outside the gene matches. The CDR3 loop spans 17 amino acids. CDR1 is SGHTA, CDR2 FQGNSA, per germline. CDR3 sequence: CASSFGWGGGVQETQYF. In nucleotides, the CDR3 is TGTGCCAGCAGCTTCGGGTGGGGGGGAGGCGTGCAAGAGACCCAGTACTTC.

The V gene is TRBV4-3, the J gene TRBJ1-1; TRBD1 matches at 7 bases. From germline, CDR1 is LGHNA and CDR2 YSLEER. The CDR3 has 17 residues. With 0 bases clipped from V and 4 bases from J, the junction kept 11 bases outside the gene matches. DNA of the CDR3: TGCGCCAGCAGCCAAGATTTGGGGATGACAGGGTTCACTGAAGCTTTCTTT. Translation gives CASSQDLGMTGFTEAFF.

This clonotype was counted a few times. This chain joins TRBV7-9 and TRBJ1-1, with a tentative D call TRBD1 (5 bases). The V end was cut by 3 bases, the J end by 2 bases, with 13 bases between. The germline gives CDR1 SEHNR, CDR2 FQNEAQ (reference sequence). This CDR3 is built from 15 residues. CDR3 protein: CASSFLGEGNTEAFF. The CDR3 region has the DNA TGTGCCAGCAGCTTTTTGGGGGAAGGAAACACTGAAGCTTTCTTT.

The rearrangement links TRBV6-2 or TRBV6-3 to TRBJ2-3, with 13 bases aligning to TRBD2. Losses at the gene ends were 4 bases for V and 6 bases for J; bases not matched to a gene: 4. Germline loops: CDR1 MNHEY, CDR2 SVGEGT. CDR3 length: 15 residues. The CDR3 is CASSFMTSGRDTQYF. The CDR3 DNA reads as TGTGCCAGCAGTTTTATGACTAGCGGGAGGGATACGCAGTATTTT.

The rearrangement uses TRBV29-1 and TRBJ2-4; 11 bases fit TRBD2. Trimming at V came to 3 bases and at J to 0 bases, leaving 7 bases not matched to a gene. The CDR3 is 17 amino acids. Per the germline V gene, CDR1 is SQVTM and CDR2 is ANQGSEA. CDR3 bases: TGCAGCGTTGAGACCGGACTAGCGGGTCTAGCCAAAAACATTCAGTACTTC. Amino acids: CSVETGLAGLAKNIQYF.

The V and J genes are TRBV28 and TRBJ1-5, with TRBD1 matching over 8 bases. The CDR3 has 17 residues. The V gene end was trimmed by 3 bases and the J gene end by 7 bases; junction bases not matched to a gene: 14. Germline lookup yields CDR1 MDHEN and CDR2 SYDVKM. The CDR3 loop reads CASSLPPGDRGRQPQHF. The CDR3 coding sequence is TGTGCCAGCAGTTTGCCCCCCGGTGACAGGGGAAGGCAGCCCCAGCATTTT.

Remarks on this clonotype: A junction end diverges from the germline sequence, so it may reflect a read error. The chain recombines TRBV5-3 with TRBJ2-5; 10 nucleotides align to TRBD2. TRBV5-3 is marked as an open reading frame, function uncertain. This CDR3 has 20 amino acids. CDR3 DNA sequence: TGTGCCAGCAGCTTTCCGCGGACAGGGCGTAGCGGGGGGAGACAAGAGACCCAGTACTTC. This codes for CASSFPRTGRSGGRQETQYF.

CDR3 region: CASSAPGLAGYTDTQYF. DNA for the CDR3: TGTGCCAGCAGCGCCCCAGGGCTAGCGGGATACACAGATACGCAGTATTTT. J is TRBJ2-3 and V is TRBV11-3; 9 bases are shared with TRBD2. CDR3 length: 17 residues. After removal of 5 bases from V and 2 bases from J, the junction contained 11 bases not matched to a gene. CDR1 is SGHNT and CDR2 is YENEEA in the germline V gene. Combining the CDR3 with reference TRBV11-3 and TRBJ2-3 gives the whole variable domain EAGVVQSPRYKIIEKKQPVAFWCNPISGHNTLYWYLQNLGQGPELLIRYENEEAVDDSQLPKDRFSAERLKGVDSTLKIQPAELGDSAVYLCASSAPGLAGYTDTQYFGPGTRLTVL.

V gene TRBV5-5 combines with J gene TRBJ2-7; D gene unclear. CDR1 and CDR2 from the germline V gene are SGHKS and YYEKEE (reference sequence). The V end was cut by 4 bases, the J end by 0 bases, with 14 bases between. This CDR3 has 15 residues. CDR3 region: CASSLLGRSSYEQYF. In nucleotides, the CDR3 is TGTGCCAGCAGCCTGTTGGGCAGGTCCTCCTACGAGCAGTACTTC.

The genes are TRBV12-3 or TRBV12-4 and TRBJ2-3, with D maybe TRBD1 (6 bases). The CDR3 is 17 residues long. The V end lost 6 bases, the J end lost 0 bases, and 19 bases lay between the germline ends. The chain's CDR3 is CASSFPSGTLSTDTQYF. As DNA, the CDR3 is TGTGCCAGCAGCTTCCCATCCGGGACACTGAGCACAGATACGCAGTATTTT.

This clonotype turned up a few times. The chain has TRBV29-1 and TRBJ1-1; D is ambiguous. Germline loops: CDR1 SQVTM, CDR2 ANQGSEA. This CDR3 contains 12 residues. The ends were cut back, 5 bases at V and 3 bases at J, with 10 bases in the middle. CDR3 nucleotides: TGCAGCGTTTTTTTCGAGCACACTGAAGCTTTCTTT. Translated: CSVFFEHTEAFF. The full variable domain, in which reference TRBV29-1 and TRBJ1-1 provide the parts outside the CDR3, is SAVISQKPSRDICQRGTSLTIQCQVDSQVTMMFWYRQQPGQSLTLIATANQGSEATYESGFVIDKFPISRPNLTFSTLTVSNMSPEDSSIYLCSVFFEHTEAFFGQGTRLTVV.

This clonotype has more than one count but fewer than ten. V and J are TRBV4-2 and TRBJ1-1, with D unclear. The V and J ends lost 1 base and 2 bases respectively, with 8 bases between them. This CDR3 comprises 14 residues. Germline V lookup: CDR1 LGHNA, CDR2 YNFKEQ. The CDR3 is CASSQARANTEAFF. CDR3 bases: TGTGCCAGCAGCCAAGCTCGAGCTAACACTGAAGCTTTCTTT.

Worth noting for this clonotype: The junction and the germline gene differ at one end; a read error may be behind it. This rearrangement joins TRBV15 to TRBJ2-2; a weak D match, TRBD1 (5 bases). The germline V gene has CDR1 LNHNV and CDR2 YYDKDF (reference sequence). This CDR3 comprises 14 residues. CDR3 DNA: TGTGCCACCAGAGCAGCAGGGAACGCCGGGGAGCTGTTTTTT. It encodes CATRAAGNAGELFF.

The chain is built from TRBV29-1 and TRBJ2-7; D remains unclear. Germline values: CDR1 SQVTM, CDR2 ANQGSEA. The CDR3 length is 14 residues. V lost 4 bases and J lost 3, with 16 bases in between. The CDR3 loop reads CSVGVEVFGYEQYF. CDR3 DNA sequence: TGCAGCGTTGGCGTTGAAGTTTTCGGCTACGAGCAGTACTTC.

The chain combines TRBV12-3 or TRBV12-4 with TRBJ2-7; D gene ambiguous. The CDR3 spans 15 residues. The V gene lost 5 bases and the J gene lost 5 bases, with 19 bases spanning the gap. CDR3: CASSAEARVFHEQYF. Here the CDR3 DNA reads TGTGCCAGCAGTGCCGAAGCGAGAGTATTCCACGAGCAGTACTTC.

The DNA for the CDR3 is TGTGCCAGCAGTTCTCCGGGACAGGGGCCCTTGGGCTACACCTTC. Protein: CASSSPGQGPLGYTF. V is TRBV27 and J is TRBJ1-2, with 10 nucleotides matching TRBD1. CDR1 and CDR2 (germline): MNHEY, SMNVEV (reference sequence). The CDR3 sequence is 15 residues long. With 4 bases clipped from V and 8 bases from J, the junction kept 10 bases outside the gene matches.

The rearrangement uses TRBV18 and TRBJ1-1; D remains unclear. The CDR3 contains 15 residues. Germline V CDR1 and CDR2: KGHSH, LQKENI. Between the trimmed V and J ends, which lost 3 bases and 3 bases, there was a span of 14 bases. This CDR3 reads CASSPESGGHTEAFF. The CDR3 DNA reads TGTGCCAGCTCACCGGAAAGCGGTGGGCACACTGAAGCTTTCTTT. The whole variable domain, remainder taken from reference TRBV18 and TRBJ1-1, is NAGVMQNPRHLVRRRGQEARLRCSPMKGHSHVYWYRQLPEEGLKFMVYLQKENIIDESGMPKERFSAEFPKEGPSILRIQQVVRGDSAAYFCASSPESGGHTEAFFGQGTRLTVV.

This sequence joins TRBV27 and TRBJ1-6; TRBD1 matches at 9 bases. The length of the CDR3 is 15 residues. Germline CDR1 and CDR2: MNHEY and SMNVEV (reference sequence). After removal of 3 bases from V and 8 bases from J, the junction contained 5 bases not matched to a gene. The CDR3 is CASSFLDRGDSPLHF. DNA of the CDR3: TGTGCCAGCAGTTTCTTGGACAGGGGTGATTCACCCCTCCACTTT.

J is TRBJ1-1 and V is TRBV12-3 or TRBV12-4, with D possibly being TRBD1 (5 bases). This CDR3 spans 14 amino acids. V lost 2 bases, J lost 4 bases, and 11 bases lay in between. CDR3 in amino acids: CASSLRGDATEAFF. The CDR3 coding sequence is TGTGCCAGCAGTTTAAGAGGGGATGCCACTGAAGCTTTCTTT.

The V and J genes are TRBV6-2 or TRBV6-3 and TRBJ2-2; maybe TRBD1 (6 bases). V lost 8 bases to trimming and J lost 0 bases, with 13 bases between them. From germline, CDR1 is MNHEY and CDR2 SVGEGT. The CDR3 length is 15 residues. CDR3 DNA sequence: TGTGCCAGCGAGAAACAGGGCACGAACACCGGGGAGCTGTTTTTT. It encodes CASEKQGTNTGELFF.

This sequence joins TRBV27 and TRBJ2-3; D unresolved. Per the germline V gene, CDR1 is MNHEY and CDR2 is SMNVEV (reference sequence). Trimming took off 5 bases at V and 2 bases at J, with 8 bases between the two ends. CDR3 length equals 13 residues. The CDR3 protein is CASSTLATDTQYF. Written as DNA, the CDR3 is TGTGCCAGCAGTACCCTCGCCACAGATACGCAGTATTTT.

The chain has TRBV2 and TRBJ2-5; maybe TRBD1 (5 bases). Germline V lookup: CDR1 SNHLY, CDR2 FYNNEI. This CDR3 region has 14 residues. Trimming stripped 7 bases from V and 5 bases from J, with 17 bases between. CDR3 nucleotide sequence: TGTGCCAGCACCCGGACACCTAATGTCGAGACCCAGTACTTC. Its translation: CASTRTPNVETQYF.

The rearrangement uses TRBV27 and TRBJ2-2; D possibly corresponds to TRBD2 (6 bases). Germline loops: CDR1 MNHEY, CDR2 SMNVEV (reference sequence). This CDR3 region has 14 residues. V lost 4 bases to trimming and J lost 5 bases, with 11 bases between them. The CDR3: CASSWGDGTGELFF. CDR3 nucleotides: TGTGCCAGCAGTTGGGGGGATGGTACCGGGGAGCTGTTTTTT.

This clonotype has a handful of counts. This chain links TRBV20-1 with TRBJ2-3, with 7 bases fitting TRBD2. The CDR3 is 15 residues long. The V and J ends lost 3 bases and 3 bases, in that order; junction bases with no gene match: 9. CDR1 is DFQATT and CDR2 is SNEGSKA in the germline V gene (reference sequence). This chain's CDR3 is CSARGRARGTDTQYF. CDR3 DNA sequence: TGCAGTGCTAGGGGGAGGGCTAGAGGGACAGATACGCAGTATTTT.

This clonotype was detected a few times. The chain has TRBV11-3 and TRBJ1-1; maybe TRBD1 (5 bases). CDR1 is SGHNT and CDR2 is YENEEA in the germline V gene. Trimming pared 5 bases from V and 4 bases from J, leaving 17 bases between. The CDR3 sequence is 15 residues long. The CDR3 protein is CASSLVRGRATEAFF. In DNA form, the CDR3 reads TGTGCCAGCAGCCTCGTGAGGGGCCGGGCCACTGAAGCTTTCTTT. Using reference TRBV11-3 and TRBJ1-1 for the parts outside the CDR3, the full variable domain is EAGVVQSPRYKIIEKKQPVAFWCNPISGHNTLYWYLQNLGQGPELLIRYENEEAVDDSQLPKDRFSAERLKGVDSTLKIQPAELGDSAVYLCASSLVRGRATEAFFGQGTRLTVV.

The chain couples TRBV9 to TRBJ2-1, with D perhaps TRBD1 (5 bases). The V end lost 4 bases, the J end lost 8 bases, and 13 bases lay between the germline ends. This CDR3 has 13 residues. CDR1 and CDR2 from the germline V gene are SGDLS and YYNGEE. The CDR3 DNA is TGTGCCAGCAGCCTAGTAGGGGTCCATGAGCAGTTCTTC. As protein: CASSLVGVHEQFF.

This clonotype has only one observation. One end of the junction varies from germline; a read error may be responsible. The chain couples TRBV7-2 to TRBJ1-2; no clear D. Germline CDR1 reads SGHTA; CDR2 reads FQGNSA. The CDR3 extends over 12 amino acids. DNA of the CDR3: TGTGCCAGCAGCTTTGGCGACACAAAACCTGGTTTC. Translating gives CASSFGDTKPGF.

This chain uses TRBV12-3 or TRBV12-4 with TRBJ1-2; TRBD1 aligns across 9 bases. Germline trimming cut 6 bases from V and 7 bases from J; bases unmatched to any gene: 12. This CDR3 spans 15 amino acids. CDR3 in amino acids: CASSTGQGAGAGYTF. The CDR3 coding sequence is TGTGCCAGCAGCACGGGACAGGGCGCGGGAGCTGGCTACACCTTC.

In its sample, this clonotype was seen a few times. The chain joins TRBV10-3 to TRBJ1-1; no firm D call. Per the germline V gene, CDR1 is ENHRY and CDR2 is SYGVKD. The V end was cut by 4 bases, the J end by 1 base, with 7 bases between. The CDR3 runs to 13 residues. Here the CDR3 DNA reads TGTGCCATCAGTGGGACGGCGAACACTGAAGCTTTCTTT. Its translation is CAISGTANTEAFF.

The chain recombines TRBV6-2 or TRBV6-3 with TRBJ2-5; 7 nucleotides match TRBD1. The V gene end was trimmed by 7 bases and the J gene end by 5 bases; junction bases not matched to a gene: 7. CDR1 MNHEY and CDR2 SVGEGT come from the germline V gene. The CDR3 length is 13 residues. As DNA, the CDR3 is TGTGCCAGCACCACGTCACAGGGGGAGACCCAGTACTTC. Encoded protein: CASTTSQGETQYF.

This clonotype was recorded a few times. The chain carries TRBV6-2 or TRBV6-3 and TRBJ2-1, with 10 bases lining up with TRBD2. CDR1 is MNHEY, CDR2 SVGEGT, per germline. The trim removed 4 bases at V and 8 bases at J, leaving 8 bases unmatched. The CDR3 has 15 residues. CDR3 in DNA: TGTGCCAGCAGTTGGGCCGGGACTAGCGTCTATGAGCAGTTCTTC. Translated: CASSWAGTSVYEQFF.